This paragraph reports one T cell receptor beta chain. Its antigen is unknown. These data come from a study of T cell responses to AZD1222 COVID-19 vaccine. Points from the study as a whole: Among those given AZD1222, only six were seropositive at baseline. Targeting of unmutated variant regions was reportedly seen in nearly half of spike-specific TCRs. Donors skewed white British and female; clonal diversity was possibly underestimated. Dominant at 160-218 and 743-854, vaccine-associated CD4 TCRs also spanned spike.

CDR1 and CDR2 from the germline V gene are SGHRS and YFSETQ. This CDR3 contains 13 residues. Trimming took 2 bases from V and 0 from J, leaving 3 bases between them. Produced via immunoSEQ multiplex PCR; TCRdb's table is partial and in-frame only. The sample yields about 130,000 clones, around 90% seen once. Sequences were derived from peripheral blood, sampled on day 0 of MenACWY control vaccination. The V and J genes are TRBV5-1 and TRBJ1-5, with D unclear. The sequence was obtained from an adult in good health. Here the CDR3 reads CASSFSSNQPQHF. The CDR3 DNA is TGCGCCAGCAGCTTCAGTAGCAATCAGCCCCAGCATTTT.